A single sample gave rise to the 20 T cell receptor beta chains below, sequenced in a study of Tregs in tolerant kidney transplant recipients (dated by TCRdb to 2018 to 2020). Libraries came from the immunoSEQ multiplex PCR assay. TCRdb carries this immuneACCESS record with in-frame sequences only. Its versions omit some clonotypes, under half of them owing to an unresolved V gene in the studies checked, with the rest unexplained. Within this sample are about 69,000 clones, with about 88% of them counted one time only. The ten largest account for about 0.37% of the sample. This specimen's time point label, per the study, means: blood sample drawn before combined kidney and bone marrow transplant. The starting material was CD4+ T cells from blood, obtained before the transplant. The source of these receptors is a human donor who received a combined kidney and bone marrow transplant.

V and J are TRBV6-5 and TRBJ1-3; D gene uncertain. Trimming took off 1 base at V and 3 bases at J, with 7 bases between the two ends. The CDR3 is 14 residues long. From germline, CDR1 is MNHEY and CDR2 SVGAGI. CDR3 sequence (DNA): TGTGCCAGCAGTTACTGGGCTAATGGAAACACCATATATTTT. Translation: CASSYWANGNTIYF.

The CDR3 coding sequence is TGTGCCAGCAGCCCCCGGGACTTAGACACCGGGGAGCTGTTTTTT. Protein: CASSPRDLDTGELFF. V and J are TRBV6-6 and TRBJ2-2, with D possibly being TRBD2 (6 bases). The germline V and J ends were trimmed by 6 bases and 3 bases, with 14 bases remaining between them. The CDR3 totals 15 residues. CDR1 and CDR2 (germline): MNHNY, SVGAGI (reference sequence).

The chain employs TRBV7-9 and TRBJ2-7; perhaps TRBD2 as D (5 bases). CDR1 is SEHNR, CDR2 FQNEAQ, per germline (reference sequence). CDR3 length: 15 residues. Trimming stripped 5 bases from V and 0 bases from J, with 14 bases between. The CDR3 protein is CASSPLPGSSYEQYF. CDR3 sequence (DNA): TGTGCCAGCAGCCCGCTTCCGGGGAGCTCCTACGAGCAGTACTTC.

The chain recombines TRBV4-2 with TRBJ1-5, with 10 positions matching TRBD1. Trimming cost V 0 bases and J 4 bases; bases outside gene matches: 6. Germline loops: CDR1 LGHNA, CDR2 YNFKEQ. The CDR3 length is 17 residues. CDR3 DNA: TGTGCCAGCAGCCAAGATCTTGAGGGACAGGGGAATCAGCCCCAGCATTTT. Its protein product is CASSQDLEGQGNQPQHF.

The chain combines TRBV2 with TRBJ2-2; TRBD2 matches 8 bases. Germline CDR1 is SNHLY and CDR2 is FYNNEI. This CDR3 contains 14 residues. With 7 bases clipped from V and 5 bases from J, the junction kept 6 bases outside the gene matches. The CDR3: CASNVAGGTGELFF. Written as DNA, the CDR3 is TGTGCCAGCAATGTCGCGGGGGGTACCGGGGAGCTGTTTTTT.

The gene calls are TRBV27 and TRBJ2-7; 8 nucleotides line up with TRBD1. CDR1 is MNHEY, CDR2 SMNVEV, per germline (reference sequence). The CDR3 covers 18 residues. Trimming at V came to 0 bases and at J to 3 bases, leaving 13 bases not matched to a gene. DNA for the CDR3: TGTGCCAGCAGTTTATCCCCTGGCCGGACAGGGCGATACTACGAGCAGTACTTC. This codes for CASSLSPGRTGRYYEQYF.

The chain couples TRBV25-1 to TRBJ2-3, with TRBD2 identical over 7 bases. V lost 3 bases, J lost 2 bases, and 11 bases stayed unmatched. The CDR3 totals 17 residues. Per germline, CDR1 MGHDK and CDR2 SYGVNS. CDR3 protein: CASSDLPLADTTDTQYF. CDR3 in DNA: TGTGCCAGCAGTGACTTACCCCTAGCGGACACCACAGATACGCAGTATTTT.

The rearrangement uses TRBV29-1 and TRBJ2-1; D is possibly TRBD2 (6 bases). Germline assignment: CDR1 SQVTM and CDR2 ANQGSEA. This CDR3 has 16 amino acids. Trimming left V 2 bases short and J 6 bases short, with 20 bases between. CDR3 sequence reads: CSVESSGGPWTNEQFF. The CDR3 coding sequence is TGCAGCGTTGAATCTTCAGGAGGGCCGTGGACCAATGAGCAGTTCTTC.

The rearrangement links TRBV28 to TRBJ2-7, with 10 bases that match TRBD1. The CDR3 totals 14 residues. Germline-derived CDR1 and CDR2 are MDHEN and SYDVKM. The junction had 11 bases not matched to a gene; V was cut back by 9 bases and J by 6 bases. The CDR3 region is CARRPGGQGVEQYF. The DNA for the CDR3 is TGTGCCAGGCGACCCGGAGGACAGGGGGTCGAGCAGTACTTC. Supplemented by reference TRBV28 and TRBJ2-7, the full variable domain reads DVKVTQSSRYLVKRTGEKVFLECVQDMDHENMFWYRQDPGLGLRLIYFSYDVKMKEKGDIPEGYSVSREKKERFSLILESASTNQTSMYLCARRPGGQGVEQYFGPGTRLTVT.

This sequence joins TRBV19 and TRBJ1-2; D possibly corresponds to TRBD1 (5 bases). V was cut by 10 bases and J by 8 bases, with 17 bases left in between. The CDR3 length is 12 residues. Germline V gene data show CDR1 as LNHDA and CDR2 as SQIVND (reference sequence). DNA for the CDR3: TGTGCCACCTCATCCAGGGAAAGAGGCTACACCTTC. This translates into CATSSRERGYTF. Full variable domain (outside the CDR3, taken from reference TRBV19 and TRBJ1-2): DGGITQSPKYLFRKEGQNVTLSCEQNLNHDAMYWYRQDPGQGLRLIYYSQIVNDFQKGDIAEGYSVSREKKESFPLTVTSAQKNPTAFYLCATSSRERGYTFGSGTRLTVV.

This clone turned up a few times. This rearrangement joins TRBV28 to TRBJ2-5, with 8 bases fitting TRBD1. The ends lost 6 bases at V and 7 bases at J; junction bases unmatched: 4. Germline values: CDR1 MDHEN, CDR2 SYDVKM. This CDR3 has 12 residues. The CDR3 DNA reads TGTGCCAGCAGGAGACAGGGGCTGACCCAGTACTTC. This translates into CASRRQGLTQYF.

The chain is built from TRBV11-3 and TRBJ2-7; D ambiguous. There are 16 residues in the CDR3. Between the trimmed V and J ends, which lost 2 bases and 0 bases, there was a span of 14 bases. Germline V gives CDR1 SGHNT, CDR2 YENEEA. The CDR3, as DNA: TGTGCCAGCAGCTTACTTGGCCAGTGGAGCTCCTACGAGCAGTACTTC. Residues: CASSLLGQWSSYEQYF.

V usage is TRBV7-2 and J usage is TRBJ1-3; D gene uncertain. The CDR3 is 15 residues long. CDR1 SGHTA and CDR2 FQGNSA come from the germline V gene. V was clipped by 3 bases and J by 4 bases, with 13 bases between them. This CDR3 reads CASSFEAGSGNTIYF. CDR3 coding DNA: TGTGCCAGCAGCTTTGAGGCGGGGTCGGGAAACACCATATATTTT.

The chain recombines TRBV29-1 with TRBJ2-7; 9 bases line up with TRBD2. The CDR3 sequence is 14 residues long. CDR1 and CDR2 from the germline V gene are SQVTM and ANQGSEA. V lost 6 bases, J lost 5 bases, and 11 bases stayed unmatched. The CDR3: CSVRPLAGAHEQYF. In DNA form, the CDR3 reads TGCAGCGTCCGACCTTTAGCGGGAGCCCACGAGCAGTACTTC.

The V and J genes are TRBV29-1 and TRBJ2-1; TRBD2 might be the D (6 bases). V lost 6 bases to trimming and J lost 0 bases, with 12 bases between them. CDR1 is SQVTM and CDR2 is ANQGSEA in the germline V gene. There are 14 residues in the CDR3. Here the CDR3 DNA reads TGCAGCGTGAGCCGGGGGAGCTCCTACAATGAGCAGTTCTTC. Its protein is CSVSRGSSYNEQFF.

The CDR3 sequence is CASSRDRYEQYF. In nucleotides, the CDR3 is TGTGCCAGCAGCCGCGACAGGTACGAGCAGTACTTC. The chain has TRBV7-2 and TRBJ2-7, with a possible D match to TRBD1 (6 bases). The CDR3 extends over 12 amino acids. The germline V and J ends were trimmed by 5 bases and 4 bases, with 9 bases remaining between them. Germline lookup yields CDR1 SGHTA and CDR2 FQGNSA.

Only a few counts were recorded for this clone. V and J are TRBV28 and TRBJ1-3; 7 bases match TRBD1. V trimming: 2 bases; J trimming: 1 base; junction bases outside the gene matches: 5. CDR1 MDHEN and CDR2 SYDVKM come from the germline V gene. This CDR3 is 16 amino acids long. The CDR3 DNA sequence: TGTGCCAGCAGTTTAAGACAGGGCGTATCTGGAAACACCATATATTTT. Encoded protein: CASSLRQGVSGNTIYF.

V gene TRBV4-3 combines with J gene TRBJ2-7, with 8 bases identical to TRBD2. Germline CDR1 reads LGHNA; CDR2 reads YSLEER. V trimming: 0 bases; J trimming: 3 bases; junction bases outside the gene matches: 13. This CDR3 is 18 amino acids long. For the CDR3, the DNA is TGCGCCAGCAGCCAAGATTGGGGCGGGACTAGAGGGGTCTACGAGCAGTACTTC. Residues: CASSQDWGGTRGVYEQYF.

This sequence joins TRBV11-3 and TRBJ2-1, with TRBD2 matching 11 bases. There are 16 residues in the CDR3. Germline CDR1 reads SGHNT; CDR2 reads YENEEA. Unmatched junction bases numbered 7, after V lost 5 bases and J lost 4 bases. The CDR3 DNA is TGTGCCAGCAGCCAAGGGACTAGCGGAGGTTACAATGAGCAGTTCTTC. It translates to CASSQGTSGGYNEQFF. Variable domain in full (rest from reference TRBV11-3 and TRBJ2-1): EAGVVQSPRYKIIEKKQPVAFWCNPISGHNTLYWYLQNLGQGPELLIRYENEEAVDDSQLPKDRFSAERLKGVDSTLKIQPAELGDSAVYLCASSQGTSGGYNEQFFGPGTRLTVL.

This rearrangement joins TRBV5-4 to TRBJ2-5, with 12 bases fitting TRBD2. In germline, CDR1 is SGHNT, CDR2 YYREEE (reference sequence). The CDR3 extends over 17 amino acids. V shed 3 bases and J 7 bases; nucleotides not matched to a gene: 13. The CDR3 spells CASSSRTSGTPLGTQYF. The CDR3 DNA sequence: TGTGCCAGCAGCTCGAGGACTAGCGGGACCCCTTTGGGGACCCAGTACTTC.